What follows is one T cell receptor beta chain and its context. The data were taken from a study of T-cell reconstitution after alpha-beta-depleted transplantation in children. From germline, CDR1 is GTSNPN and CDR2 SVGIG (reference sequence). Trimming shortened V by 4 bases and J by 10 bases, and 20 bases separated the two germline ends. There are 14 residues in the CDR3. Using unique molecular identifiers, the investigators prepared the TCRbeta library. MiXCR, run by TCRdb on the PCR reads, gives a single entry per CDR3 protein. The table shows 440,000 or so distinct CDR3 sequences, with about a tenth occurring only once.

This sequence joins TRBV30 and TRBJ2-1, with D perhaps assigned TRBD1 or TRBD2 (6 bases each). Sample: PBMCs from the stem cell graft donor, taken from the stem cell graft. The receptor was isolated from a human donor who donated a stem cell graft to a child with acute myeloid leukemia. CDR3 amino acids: CAWNYRPGAGEQFF. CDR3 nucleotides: TGTGCCTGGAACTATCGGCCGGGGGCTGGGGAGCAGTTCTTC.